A single sample gave rise to the 26 T cell receptor beta chains below, sequenced in a study of blood T cell repertoires in COVID-19. TCRdb keeps only in-frame clones here, not all; method: immunoSEQ multiplex PCR. The data hold 95,000 to 110,000 clones, with roughly nine tenths observed a single time. Sequencing input: peripheral blood. All receptors come from a human donor in a cohort sampled during active COVID-19.

The chain couples TRBV3-1 (or the pseudogene TRBV3-2) to TRBJ2-3, with D tentatively TRBD2 (5 bases). The V gene lost 1 base and the J gene lost 0 bases, with 23 bases spanning the gap. Looked up from germline, CDR1 is LGHDT and CDR2 is YNNKEL (reference sequence). This CDR3 region has 20 residues. The CDR3 nucleotides are TGTGCCAGCAGCCAAGCTCTCGGTACGGGGTTATTCCAGAGCACAGATACGCAGTATTTT. Its translation: CASSQALGTGLFQSTDTQYF.

The rearrangement links TRBV3-1 (or the pseudogene TRBV3-2) to TRBJ2-2, with D possibly matching TRBD2 (5 bases). Trimming pared 2 bases from V and 2 bases from J, leaving 9 bases between. This CDR3 spans 15 amino acids. The V gene's germline CDR1 is LGHDT and CDR2 YNNKEL (reference sequence). The CDR3 spells CASSQRPGNTGELFF. Written as DNA, the CDR3 is TGTGCCAGCAGCCAACGTCCGGGAAACACCGGGGAGCTGTTTTTT.

The CDR3 is CASSLEQGGQPQHF. CDR3 in DNA: TGCGCCAGCAGCCTCGAACAGGGCGGTCAGCCCCAGCATTTT. The genes are TRBV5-1 and TRBJ1-5; a possible D gene is TRBD1 (6 bases). This CDR3 contains 14 residues. Germline V gene data show CDR1 as SGHRS and CDR2 as YFSETQ. With 4 bases removed from V and 6 bases from J, the gap between germline ends came to 14 bases.

This clone was recorded once. The chain couples TRBV6-5 to TRBJ1-1, with unresolved D. This CDR3 has 14 residues. Trimming left V 0 bases short and J 11 bases short, with 16 bases between. CDR1 and CDR2 from the germline V gene are MNHEY and SVGAGI. The CDR3 protein is CASSYSRSSELAFF. The DNA of the CDR3 is TGTGCCAGCAGTTACTCCCGAAGTAGCGAACTCGCTTTCTTT.

In the case of this clone: An end of the junction does not agree with germline; a read error may underlie this. This rearrangement joins TRBV7-7 to TRBJ2-2, with D possibly TRBD2 on 5 matching bases. The CDR3 spans 14 residues. The V gene's germline CDR1 is SSHAT and CDR2 FNYEAQ (reference sequence). The CDR3 coding sequence is TGTGCTAGCAGCCCCACTTCTAGCTTCGGGGAGCTGTTTTTT. It translates to CASSPTSSFGELFF.

For the CDR3, the DNA is TGTGCCAGCAGTTATAGTGTGGAGCAGTTCTTC. Amino acid sequence: CASSYSVEQFF. The genes are TRBV6-6 and TRBJ2-1; D remains unclear. Germline loops: CDR1 MNHNY, CDR2 SVGAGI (reference sequence). The CDR3 consists of 11 residues. V lost 3 bases and J 10 bases, leaving 7 bases between the germline ends.

This rearrangement joins TRBV6-4 to TRBJ1-2; D is ambiguous. CDR1 and CDR2 from the germline V gene are MRHNA and SNTAGT. This CDR3 comprises 15 residues. V lost 0 bases and J lost 3, with 11 bases in between. The CDR3 sequence: CASSDSSKPDYGYTF. CDR3 nucleotide sequence: TGTGCCAGCAGTGACTCGTCTAAGCCCGACTATGGCTACACCTTC.

The chain employs TRBV19 and TRBJ1-1; no reliable D call. CDR3 length equals 15 residues. Per the germline V gene, CDR1 is LNHDA and CDR2 is SQIVND (reference sequence). Trimming took off 3 bases at V and 3 bases at J, with 14 bases between the two ends. The chain's CDR3 is CASSIHDRADTEAFF. The CDR3 region has the DNA TGTGCCAGTAGTATCCACGACCGTGCGGACACTGAAGCTTTCTTT.

The chain has TRBV2 and TRBJ1-2, with a tentative D call TRBD1 (5 bases). The CDR3 sequence is 14 residues long. Per the germline V gene, CDR1 is SNHLY and CDR2 is FYNNEI. The V and J ends lost 4 bases and 8 bases respectively, with 17 bases between them. CDR3 sequence (DNA): TGTGCCAGCAGTGGGGGGGGACCTGTCTTGGGCTACACCTTC. The encoded protein is CASSGGGPVLGYTF.

This sequence joins TRBV3-1 (or the pseudogene TRBV3-2) and TRBJ2-4; 8 bases line up with TRBD1. The CDR3 covers 15 residues. Germline V lookup: CDR1 LGHDT, CDR2 YNNKEL (reference sequence). Germline trimming cut 1 base from V and 6 bases from J; bases unmatched to any gene: 5. The CDR3 region is CASSQGGGQGNIQYF. As DNA, the CDR3 is TGTGCCAGCAGCCAAGGGGGAGGACAGGGAAACATTCAGTACTTC.

V gene TRBV6-5 combines with J gene TRBJ1-1; no clear D gene. The V end lost 2 bases, the J end lost 4 bases, and 8 bases lay between the germline ends. The V gene's germline CDR1 is MNHEY and CDR2 SVGAGI. The CDR3 has 13 residues. CDR3 loop: CASSYTGFTEAFF. For the CDR3, the DNA is TGTGCCAGCAGTTACACCGGTTTCACTGAAGCTTTCTTT.

The chain uses TRBV5-1 and TRBJ2-7; a possible D gene is TRBD1 (6 bases). The CDR3 sequence is 14 residues long. Trimming left V 4 bases short and J 5 bases short, with 16 bases between. Germline CDR1 is SGHRS and CDR2 is YFSETQ. CDR3 DNA: TGCGCCAGCAGCCTCAACCGACAGGTAGACGAGCAGTACTTC. Protein sequence: CASSLNRQVDEQYF.

This clone showed up just once. The chain uses TRBV4-3 and TRBJ1-6; D uncertain. The V gene's germline CDR1 is LGHNA and CDR2 YSLEER. V shed 0 bases and J shed 10 bases, with 19 bases lying between them. CDR3 length: 17 amino acids. The CDR3 region is CASSQDRPPQVGSPLHF. The CDR3 nucleotides are TGCGCCAGCAGCCAAGATAGACCCCCCCAGGTCGGATCACCCCTCCACTTT.

The chain recombines TRBV27 with TRBJ1-1, with D possibly TRBD1 on 6 matching bases. The V gene lost 3 bases and the J gene lost 8 bases, with 19 bases spanning the gap. Germline CDR1 reads MNHEY; CDR2 reads SMNVEV (reference sequence). The CDR3 spans 15 residues. The CDR3 here is CASSLGGAGGGEAFF. The CDR3 coding sequence is TGTGCCAGCAGTTTGGGGGGCGCGGGAGGGGGGGAAGCTTTCTTT.

The CDR3 DNA reads TGTGCCAGCAGCCAAGGATTAGCTTACGAGCAGTACTTC. This codes for CASSQGLAYEQYF. The chain recombines TRBV3-1 (or the pseudogene TRBV3-2) with TRBJ2-7; D gene ambiguous. Germline V gene data show CDR1 as LGHDT and CDR2 as YNNKEL (reference sequence). This CDR3 region has 13 residues. Trimming stripped 1 base from V and 4 bases from J, with 8 bases between.

V gene TRBV30 combines with J gene TRBJ2-7, with D perhaps matching TRBD1 (5 bases). Germline V gives CDR1 GTSNPN, CDR2 SVGIG (reference sequence). This CDR3 has 12 residues. The germline V and J ends were trimmed by 3 bases and 4 bases, with 10 bases remaining between them. The CDR3 DNA reads TGTGCCTGGAGACAGGAGTTTTACGAGCAGTACTTC. The encoded protein is CAWRQEFYEQYF.

This clone was counted once. The V and J genes are TRBV2 and TRBJ1-3; D is ambiguous. Germline V gene sequence: CDR1 SNHLY, CDR2 FYNNEI. The CDR3 contains 14 residues. V was cut by 8 bases and J by 0 bases, with 11 bases left in between. For the CDR3, the DNA is TGTGCCAGCGCGGACTGGAACTCTGGAAACACCATATATTTT. Protein sequence: CASADWNSGNTIYF.

This clone was seen once. The chain is built from TRBV2 and TRBJ2-1; D gene ambiguous. The ends were cut back, 4 bases at V and 9 bases at J, with 13 bases in the middle. This CDR3 has 13 amino acids. Germline V gene lookup returns CDR1 SNHLY and CDR2 FYNNEI. CDR3 region: CASSVVYNGEQFF. The CDR3 DNA is TGTGCCAGCAGTGTTGTGTATAACGGTGAGCAGTTCTTC. The full variable domain, rest sourced from reference TRBV2 and TRBJ2-1, is EPEVTQTPSHQVTQMGQEVILRCVPISNHLYFYWYRQILGQKVEFLVSFYNNEISEKSEIFDDQFSVERPDGSNFTLKIRSTKLEDSAMYFCASSVVYNGEQFFGPGTRLTVL.

The rearrangement links TRBV19 to TRBJ2-7; tentative D call: TRBD2 (5 bases). Per germline, CDR1 LNHDA and CDR2 SQIVND (reference sequence). V lost 4 bases and J lost 5, with 18 bases in between. The CDR3 covers 15 residues. For the CDR3, the DNA is TGTGCCAGTAGTAGCACGGGGTGGGCCTCTGACGAGCAGTACTTC. Its translation: CASSSTGWASDEQYF.

The rearrangement joins TRBV25-1 to TRBJ1-1; the match to TRBD1 covers 7 bases. With 3 bases clipped from V and 4 bases from J, the junction kept 8 bases outside the gene matches. Germline V gives CDR1 MGHDK, CDR2 SYGVNS. The CDR3 has 15 amino acids. The CDR3: CASSDVQGFSTEAFF. In DNA, the CDR3 is TGTGCCAGCAGTGACGTACAGGGGTTTAGCACTGAAGCTTTCTTT.

The rearrangement uses TRBV7-8 and TRBJ2-2, with TRBD2 identical over 11 bases. This CDR3 contains 18 residues. The V gene's germline CDR1 is SGHVS and CDR2 FQNEAQ. The V and J ends lost 2 bases and 5 bases, in that order; junction bases with no gene match: 10. The CDR3: CASSLNVGTSGSTGELFF. The CDR3, as DNA: TGTGCCAGCAGCTTAAACGTTGGAACTAGCGGGAGTACCGGGGAGCTGTTTTTT.

The chain joins TRBV9 to TRBJ2-7, with 7 bases identical to TRBD1. Germline V CDR1 and CDR2: SGDLS, YYNGEE. The CDR3 is made up of 15 amino acids. J gave up 4 bases and V 4 bases, and 11 bases lay outside the gene matches. CDR3 sequence (DNA): TGTGCCAGCAGCCCCCGACAGGGAGCCCAATACGAGCAGTACTTC. This gives the protein CASSPRQGAQYEQYF.

This clone came up once. The CDR3 loop is CASSSRDSPRSGGYTF. Written as DNA, the CDR3 is TGTGCCAGCAGTTCTCGGGACAGTCCTCGATCGGGGGGCTACACCTTC. The J gene is TRBJ1-2, the V gene TRBV27, with 7 bases fitting TRBD1. The V segment lost 4 bases and the J segment 8 bases; nucleotides outside the gene matches: 16. This CDR3 spans 16 amino acids. Germline lookup yields CDR1 MNHEY and CDR2 SMNVEV (reference sequence).

This chain connects TRBV2 to TRBJ2-7, with 10 bases lining up with TRBD1. CDR3 length equals 14 residues. Germline V CDR1 and CDR2: SNHLY, FYNNEI. The junction had 1 base not matched to a gene; V was cut back by 4 bases and J by 1 base. The CDR3: CASSGGQGSYEQYF. CDR3 nucleotides: TGTGCCAGCAGTGGGGGACAGGGGTCCTACGAGCAGTACTTC. The complete variable domain, with remaining parts taken from reference TRBV2 and TRBJ2-7, reads EPEVTQTPSHQVTQMGQEVILRCVPISNHLYFYWYRQILGQKVEFLVSFYNNEISEKSEIFDDQFSVERPDGSNFTLKIRSTKLEDSAMYFCASSGGQGSYEQYFGPGTRLTVT.

This chain connects TRBV6-2 or TRBV6-3 to TRBJ2-5; 10 nucleotides match TRBD2. The J segment lost 3 bases and the V segment lost 2 bases, leaving 3 bases of the junction unmatched. The CDR3 spans 15 residues. Germline V gene lookup returns CDR1 MNHEY and CDR2 SVGEGT. CDR3 protein: CASSYLGLAKETQYF. CDR3 nucleotides: TGTGCCAGCAGTTACCTGGGACTAGCGAAAGAGACCCAGTACTTC.

J is TRBJ1-1 and V is TRBV5-8; TRBD1 matches at 9 bases. V lost 6 bases to trimming and J lost 6 bases; unmatched junction nucleotides: 6. From germline, CDR1 is SGHTS and CDR2 YDEGEE. The CDR3 totals 13 residues. The DNA for the CDR3 is TGTGCCAGCACCATAACAGGGGGCCCTGAAGCTTTCTTT. The encoded protein is CASTITGGPEAFF.